This entry features one T cell receptor beta chain sequence. The entry originates in a study of blood T cell repertoires in COVID-19. The repertoire was sequenced with immunoSEQ multiplex PCR; TCRdb's copy has only in-frame clones and lacks some. The data hold 170,000 or so clones, with about 86% observed a single time. The V end was cut by 9 bases, the J end by 7 bases, with 13 bases between. The CDR3 has 13 amino acids. Germline V gene data show CDR1 as ENHRY and CDR2 as SYGVKD. Specimen: peripheral blood. The chain couples TRBV10-3 to TRBJ1-6; D uncertain. This TCR derives from an older woman with COVID-19, enrolled during active disease. The CDR3 region is CAIRTDENSPLHF. The CDR3 DNA sequence: TGTGCCATAAGAACAGATGAAAATTCACCCCTCCACTTT.